This T cell receptor beta chain was recorded in a study of blood T cell repertoires in COVID-19. Background on the study: Sites across the United States, Italy and Spain contributed samples from acute and convalescent COVID-19. The cDNA or gDNA used as material had been derived from T cells, B-cell-depleted T cells, or PBMCs.

In the authors' workflow: Reference gene primer amplification in the assay estimated nucleated cell counts. Sequencing used immunoSEQ multiplex PCR; TCRdb keeps in-frame clones, though not all of them. Clone size and the V and J calls come from that table; the DNA yielded D and trimming. The sample contains roughly 150,000 clones, 85% to 90% of which appear only once. The CDR3 extends over 14 amino acids. Looked up from germline, CDR1 is MNHEY and CDR2 is SVGEGT. V was cut by 0 bases and J by 8 bases, with 13 bases left in between. The sample comprised peripheral blood. The receptor's source is a woman of 80 years or more with acute or convalescent COVID-19. The chain uses TRBV6-2 or TRBV6-3 and TRBJ1-2; D is ambiguous. Here the CDR3 reads CASSYSSGPQGYTF. The CDR3 DNA reads as TGTGCCAGCAGTTACTCTTCTGGGCCTCAAGGCTACACCTTC.